This T cell receptor (beta chain) was identified during a study of response to subunit inactivated influenza vaccine. General study points: The authors suggested that few new T cells are recruited per seasonal influenza vaccination.

This clonotype showed up many times. Its antigen is unknown. TCRdb reanalysed the RT-PCR reads using MiXCR and keeps one entry per CDR3 protein. The repertoire consists of about 830,000 distinct CDR3 sequences, with approximately 18% occurring once and the leading ten covering 9.5% to 13%. The V and J ends lost 3 bases and 8 bases, in that order; junction bases with no gene match: 5. The CDR3 covers 15 residues. CDR1 is LNHNV and CDR2 is YYDKDF in the germline V gene (reference sequence). This clonotype was obtained from a man aged 50 or older who received an inactivated influenza vaccine. The V and J genes are TRBV15 and TRBJ2-1, with TRBD2 identical over 12 bases. The material was PBMCs from blood, obtained around 5 days after vaccination. CDR3 sequence (DNA): TGTGCCACCAGCAGGGGACTAGCGGGCGACGATGAGCAGTTCTTC. This translates into CATSRGLAGDDEQFF.